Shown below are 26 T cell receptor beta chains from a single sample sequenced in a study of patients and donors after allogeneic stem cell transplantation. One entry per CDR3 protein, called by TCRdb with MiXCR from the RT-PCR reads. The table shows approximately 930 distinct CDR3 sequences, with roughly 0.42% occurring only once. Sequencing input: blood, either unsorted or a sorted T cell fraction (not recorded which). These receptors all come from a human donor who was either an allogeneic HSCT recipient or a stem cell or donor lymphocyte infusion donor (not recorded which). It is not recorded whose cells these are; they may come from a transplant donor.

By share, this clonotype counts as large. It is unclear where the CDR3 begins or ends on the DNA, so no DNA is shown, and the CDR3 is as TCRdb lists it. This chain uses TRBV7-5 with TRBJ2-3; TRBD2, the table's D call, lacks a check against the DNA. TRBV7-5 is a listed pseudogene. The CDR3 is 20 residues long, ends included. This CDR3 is CISVSEAALTSGGPTDTQYF.

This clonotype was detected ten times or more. The chain's CDR3 is CASSYTETYEQYF. The CDR3 coding sequence is TGTGCCAGCAGTTACACGGAAACCTACGAGCAGTACTTC. The V call is TRBV6-2 or TRBV6-3, the J call TRBJ2-7, with D unclear. The V gene lost 2 bases and the J gene lost 2 bases, with 7 bases spanning the gap. This CDR3 has 13 amino acids. CDR1 and CDR2 (germline): MNHEY, SVGEGT.

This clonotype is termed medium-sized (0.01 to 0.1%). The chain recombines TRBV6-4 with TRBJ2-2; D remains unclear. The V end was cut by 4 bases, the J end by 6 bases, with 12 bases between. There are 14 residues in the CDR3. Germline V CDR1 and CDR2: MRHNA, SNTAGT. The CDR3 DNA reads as TGTGCCAGCAGTGCCCGACCGGACGCCGGGGAGCTGTTTTTT. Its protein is CASSARPDAGELFF.

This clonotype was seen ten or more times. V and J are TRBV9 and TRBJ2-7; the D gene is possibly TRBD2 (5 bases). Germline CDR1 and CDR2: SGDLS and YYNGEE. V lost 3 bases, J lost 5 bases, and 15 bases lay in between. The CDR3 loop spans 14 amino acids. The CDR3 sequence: CASSAVGSVHEQYF. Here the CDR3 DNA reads TGTGCCAGCAGCGCCGTGGGTAGCGTCCACGAGCAGTACTTC.

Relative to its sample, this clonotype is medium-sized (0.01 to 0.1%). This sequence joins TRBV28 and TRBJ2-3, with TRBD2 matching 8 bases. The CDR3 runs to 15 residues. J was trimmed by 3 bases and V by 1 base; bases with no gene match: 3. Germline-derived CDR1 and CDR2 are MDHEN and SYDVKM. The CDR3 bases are TGTGCCAGCAGTTTATCAGCGGGAGTAACAGATACGCAGTATTTT. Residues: CASSLSAGVTDTQYF. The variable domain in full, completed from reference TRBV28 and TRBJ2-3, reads DVKVTQSSRYLVKRTGEKVFLECVQDMDHENMFWYRQDPGLGLRLIYFSYDVKMKEKGDIPEGYSVSREKKERFSLILESASTNQTSMYLCASSLSAGVTDTQYFGPGTRLTVL.

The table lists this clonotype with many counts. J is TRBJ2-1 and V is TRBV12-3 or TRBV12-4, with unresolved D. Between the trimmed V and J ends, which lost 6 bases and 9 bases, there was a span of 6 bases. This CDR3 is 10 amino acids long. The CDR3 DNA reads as TGTGCCAGCAGCAACGTTGAGCAGTTCTTC. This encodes CASSNVEQFF.

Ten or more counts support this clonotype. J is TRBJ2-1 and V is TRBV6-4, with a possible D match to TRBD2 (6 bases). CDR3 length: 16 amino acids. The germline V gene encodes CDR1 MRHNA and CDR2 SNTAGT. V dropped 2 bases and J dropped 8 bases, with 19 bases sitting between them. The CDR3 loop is CASSDTPGASGDEQFF. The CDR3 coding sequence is TGTGCCAGCAGTGACACCCCCGGGGCCTCGGGGGATGAGCAGTTCTTC.

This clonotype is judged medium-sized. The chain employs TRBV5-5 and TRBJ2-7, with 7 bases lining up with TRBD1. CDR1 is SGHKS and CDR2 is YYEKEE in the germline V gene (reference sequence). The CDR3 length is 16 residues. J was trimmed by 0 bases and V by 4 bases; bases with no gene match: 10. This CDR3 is CASSALIGQASYEQYF. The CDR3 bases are TGTGCCAGCAGCGCCCTCATTGGACAGGCCTCCTACGAGCAGTACTTC.

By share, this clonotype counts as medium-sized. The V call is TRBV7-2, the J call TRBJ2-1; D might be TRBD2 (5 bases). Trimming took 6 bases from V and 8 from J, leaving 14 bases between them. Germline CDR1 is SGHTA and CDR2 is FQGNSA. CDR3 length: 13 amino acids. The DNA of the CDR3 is TGTGCCAGCAGGTTCACTAGTCCCCATGAGCAGTTCTTC. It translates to CASRFTSPHEQFF. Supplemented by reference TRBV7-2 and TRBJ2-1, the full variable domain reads GAGVSQSPSNKVTEKGKDVELRCDPISGHTALYWYRQSLGQGLEFLIYFQGNSAPDKSGLPSDRFSAERTGGSVSTLTIQRTQQEDSAVYLCASRFTSPHEQFFGPGTRLTVL.

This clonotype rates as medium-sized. This CDR3 is CASSLWKGTNEKLFF. Here the CDR3 DNA reads TGTGCCAGCAGTTTATGGAAGGGAACCAATGAAAAACTGTTTTTT. The chain combines TRBV28 with TRBJ1-4; no definite D call. CDR3 length: 15 residues. Per germline, CDR1 MDHEN and CDR2 SYDVKM. Between the trimmed V and J ends, which lost 0 bases and 5 bases, there was a span of 10 bases.

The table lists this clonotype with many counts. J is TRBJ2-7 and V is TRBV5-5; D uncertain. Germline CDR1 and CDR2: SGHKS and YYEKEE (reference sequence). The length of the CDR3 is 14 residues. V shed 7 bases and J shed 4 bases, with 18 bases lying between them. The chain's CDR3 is CASGVGELRYEQYF. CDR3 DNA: TGTGCCAGCGGTGTCGGAGAATTAAGGTACGAGCAGTACTTC.

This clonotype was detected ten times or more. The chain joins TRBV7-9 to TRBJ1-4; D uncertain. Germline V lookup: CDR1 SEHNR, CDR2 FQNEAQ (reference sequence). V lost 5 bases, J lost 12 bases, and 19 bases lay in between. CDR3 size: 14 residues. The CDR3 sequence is CASSPPNAGLELFF. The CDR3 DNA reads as TGTGCCAGCAGCCCCCCAAACGCCGGACTGGAACTGTTTTTT.

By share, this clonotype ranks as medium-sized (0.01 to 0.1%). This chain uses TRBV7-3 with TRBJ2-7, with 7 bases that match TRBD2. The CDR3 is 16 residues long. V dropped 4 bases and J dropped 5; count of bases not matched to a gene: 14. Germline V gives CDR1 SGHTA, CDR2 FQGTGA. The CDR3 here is CASSWGVDGRNDEQYF. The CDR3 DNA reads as TGTGCCAGCAGCTGGGGGGTAGACGGGAGGAACGACGAGCAGTACTTC.

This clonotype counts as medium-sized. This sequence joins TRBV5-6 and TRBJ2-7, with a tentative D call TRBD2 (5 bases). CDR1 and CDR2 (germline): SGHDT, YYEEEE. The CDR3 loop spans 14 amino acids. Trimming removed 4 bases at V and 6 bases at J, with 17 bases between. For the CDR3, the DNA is TGTGCCAGCAGCCCGCCGTTGTTCCGGGGCGAGCAGTACTTC. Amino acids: CASSPPLFRGEQYF.

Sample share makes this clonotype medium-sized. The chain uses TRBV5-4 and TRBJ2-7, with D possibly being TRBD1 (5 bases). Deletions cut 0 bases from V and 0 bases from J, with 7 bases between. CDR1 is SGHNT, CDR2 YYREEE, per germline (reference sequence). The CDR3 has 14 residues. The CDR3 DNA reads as TGTGCCAGCAGCTTGGGCAGGGCCTCCTACGAGCAGTACTTC. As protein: CASSLGRASYEQYF.

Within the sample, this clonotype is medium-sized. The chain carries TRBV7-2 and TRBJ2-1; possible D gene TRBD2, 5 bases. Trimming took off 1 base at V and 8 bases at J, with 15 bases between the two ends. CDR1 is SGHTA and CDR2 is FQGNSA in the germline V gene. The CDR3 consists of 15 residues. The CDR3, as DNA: TGTGCCAGCAGCTTAGATGGGAGACGAGTGTATGAGCAGTTCTTC. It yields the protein CASSLDGRRVYEQFF.

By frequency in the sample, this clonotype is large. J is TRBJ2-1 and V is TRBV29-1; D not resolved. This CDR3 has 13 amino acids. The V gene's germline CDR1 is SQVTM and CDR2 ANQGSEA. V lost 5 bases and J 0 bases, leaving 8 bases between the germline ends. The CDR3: CSVWDSSYNEQFF. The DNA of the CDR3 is TGCAGCGTTTGGGATAGCTCCTACAATGAGCAGTTCTTC.

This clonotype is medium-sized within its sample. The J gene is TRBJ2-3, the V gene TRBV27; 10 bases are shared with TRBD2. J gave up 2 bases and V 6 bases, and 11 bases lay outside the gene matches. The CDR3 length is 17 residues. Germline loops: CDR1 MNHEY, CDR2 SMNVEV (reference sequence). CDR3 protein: CASSSTGLADPTDTQYF. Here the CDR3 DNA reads TGTGCCAGCAGCTCGACCGGACTAGCGGACCCCACAGATACGCAGTATTTT.

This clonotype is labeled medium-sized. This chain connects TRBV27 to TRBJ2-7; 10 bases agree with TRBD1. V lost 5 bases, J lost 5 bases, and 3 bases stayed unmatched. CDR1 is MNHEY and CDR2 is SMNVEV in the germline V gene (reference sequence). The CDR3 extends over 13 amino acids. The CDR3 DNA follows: TGTGCCAGCAGTCGGACAGGGGGTCACGAGCAGTACTTC. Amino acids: CASSRTGGHEQYF.

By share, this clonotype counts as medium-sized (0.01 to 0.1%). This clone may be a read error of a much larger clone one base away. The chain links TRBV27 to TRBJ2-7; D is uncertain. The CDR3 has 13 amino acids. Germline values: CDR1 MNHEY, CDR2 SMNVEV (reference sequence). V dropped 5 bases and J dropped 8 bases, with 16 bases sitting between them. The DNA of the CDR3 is TGTGCCAGCAGTCCGACTGCGGCAGATAAGCAGTACTTC. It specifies CASSPTAADKQYF.

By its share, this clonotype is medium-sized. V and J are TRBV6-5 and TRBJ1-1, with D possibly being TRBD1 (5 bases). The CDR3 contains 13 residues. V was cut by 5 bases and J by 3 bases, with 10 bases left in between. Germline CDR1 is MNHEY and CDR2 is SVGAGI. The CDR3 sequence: CASSRGGHTEAFF. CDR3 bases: TGTGCCAGCAGTCGTGGGGGTCACACTGAAGCTTTCTTT.

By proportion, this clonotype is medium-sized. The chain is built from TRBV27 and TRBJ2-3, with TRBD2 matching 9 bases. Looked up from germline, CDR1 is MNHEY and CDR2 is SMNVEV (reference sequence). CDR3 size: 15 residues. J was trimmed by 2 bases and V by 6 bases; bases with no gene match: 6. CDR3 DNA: TGTGCCAGCAGGAAACTAGCGGGCTCCACAGATACGCAGTATTTT. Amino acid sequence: CASRKLAGSTDTQYF.

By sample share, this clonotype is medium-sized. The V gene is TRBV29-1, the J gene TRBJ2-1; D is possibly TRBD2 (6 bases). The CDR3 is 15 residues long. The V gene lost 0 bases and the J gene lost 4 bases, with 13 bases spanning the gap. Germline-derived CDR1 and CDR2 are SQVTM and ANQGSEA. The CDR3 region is CSVEETGEGYNEQFF. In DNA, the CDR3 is TGCAGCGTTGAAGAGACGGGAGAGGGTTACAATGAGCAGTTCTTC.

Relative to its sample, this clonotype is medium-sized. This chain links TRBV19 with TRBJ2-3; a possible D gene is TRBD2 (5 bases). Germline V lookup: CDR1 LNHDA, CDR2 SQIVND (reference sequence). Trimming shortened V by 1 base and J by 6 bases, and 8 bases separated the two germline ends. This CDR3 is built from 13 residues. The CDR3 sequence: CASSIGETDTQYF. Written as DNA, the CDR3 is TGTGCCAGTAGTATAGGGGAGACCGATACGCAGTATTTT.

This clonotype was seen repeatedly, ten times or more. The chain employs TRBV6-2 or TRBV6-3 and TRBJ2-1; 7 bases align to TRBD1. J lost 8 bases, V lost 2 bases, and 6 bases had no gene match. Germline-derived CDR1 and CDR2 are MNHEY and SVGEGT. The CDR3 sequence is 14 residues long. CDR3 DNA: TGTGCCAGCAGTTACGGACAGGCGAGCGATGAGCAGTTCTTC. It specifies CASSYGQASDEQFF.

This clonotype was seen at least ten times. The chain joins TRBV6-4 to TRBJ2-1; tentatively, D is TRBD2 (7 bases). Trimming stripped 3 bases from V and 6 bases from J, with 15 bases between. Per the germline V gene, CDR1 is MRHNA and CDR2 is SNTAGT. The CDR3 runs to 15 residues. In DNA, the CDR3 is TGTGCCAGCAGTGAAGGGCAGGGAGGGGGCAATGAGCAGTTCTTC. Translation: CASSEGQGGGNEQFF.